This T cell receptor beta chain was found in a study of T-cell reconstitution after alpha-beta-depleted transplantation in children. Study findings and constraints: Some patients owed their high day-60 TCRbeta diversity to surviving recipient T cells and thymic progenitors. Newly produced T cells mostly accounted for T-cell counts and diversity one year post-transplant.

This clonotype has only a few counts. The antigen is undetermined. As it was prepared, the TCRbeta library received unique molecular identifiers. TCRdb re-derived calls from the PCR reads in MiXCR, one entry per CDR3 protein. Among about 130,000 distinct CDR3 sequences listed, roughly 10% were seen once. Deletions cut 1 base from V and 8 bases from J, with 12 bases between. The CDR3 sequence is 14 residues long. Looked up from germline, CDR1 is SGHTA and CDR2 is FQGNSA. The rearrangement links TRBV7-2 to TRBJ2-1; tentative D call: TRBD2 (5 bases). This TCR derives from a girl under two years old who had a stem cell transplant for combined immunodeficiency, so the T cells may come from the graft donor. The sample consisted of PBMCs, mostly from graft donor cells, taken 180 days after TCRalphabeta/CD19-depleted stem cell transplant. The CDR3 spells CASSLDALRDEQFF. As DNA, the CDR3 is TGTGCCAGCAGCTTAGATGCCTTGAGGGATGAGCAGTTCTTC.